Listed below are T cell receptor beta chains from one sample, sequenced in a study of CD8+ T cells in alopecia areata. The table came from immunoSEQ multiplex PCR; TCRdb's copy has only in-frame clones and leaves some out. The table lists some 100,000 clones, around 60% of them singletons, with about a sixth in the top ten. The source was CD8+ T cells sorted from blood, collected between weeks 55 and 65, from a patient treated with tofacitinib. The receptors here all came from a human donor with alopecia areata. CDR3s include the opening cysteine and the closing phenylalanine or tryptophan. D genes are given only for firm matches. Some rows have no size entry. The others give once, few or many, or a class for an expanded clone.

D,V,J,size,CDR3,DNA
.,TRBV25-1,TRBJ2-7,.,CASSAGTFGAYEQYF,TGTGCCAGCAGTGCCGGGACATTTGGAGCCTACGAGCAGTACTTC
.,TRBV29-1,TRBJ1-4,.,CTGLIDEKLFF,TGCACAGGTCTGATAGATGAAAAACTGTTTTTT
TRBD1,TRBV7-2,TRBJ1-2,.,CASSLAEGAGYGYTF,TGTGCCAGCAGCTTAGCGGAGGGGGCCGGCTATGGCTACACCTTC
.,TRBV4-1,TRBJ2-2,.,CASSQDTGNPNTGELFF,TGCGCCAGCAGCCAAGACACAGGGAACCCGAACACCGGGGAGCTGTTTTTT
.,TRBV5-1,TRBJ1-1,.,CASSLLGARGNTEAFF,TGCGCCAGCAGCTTGTTAGGGGCTAGGGGGAACACTGAAGCTTTCTTT
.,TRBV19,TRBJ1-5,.,CASSEEPGDPQHF,TGTGCCAGTTCAGAGGAGCCGGGGGATCCCCAGCATTTT
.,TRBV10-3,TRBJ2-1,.,CATRGNEQFF,TGTGCCACCCGGGGGAATGAGCAGTTCTTC
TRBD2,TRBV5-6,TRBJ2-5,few,CASSLSFTSGPQETQYF,TGTGCCAGCAGCTTGAGTTTCACTAGCGGACCCCAAGAGACCCAGTACTTC
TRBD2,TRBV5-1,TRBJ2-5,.,CASSSGTSGRETQYF,TGCGCCAGCAGCTCTGGGACTAGCGGGCGGGAGACCCAGTACTTC
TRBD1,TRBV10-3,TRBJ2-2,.,CAISGDRVTNTGELFF,TGTGCCATCAGTGGTGACAGGGTCACGAACACCGGGGAGCTGTTTTTT
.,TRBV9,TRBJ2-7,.,CASSISALGLGEQYF,TGTGCCAGCAGTATTTCCGCGCTGGGGCTCGGCGAGCAGTACTTC
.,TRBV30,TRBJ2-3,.,CASEVASVGTDTQYF,TGTGCGTCGGAGGTTGCGAGTGTGGGCACAGATACGCAGTATTTT
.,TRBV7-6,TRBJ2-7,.,CASSLGDTPLRYEQYF,TGTGCCAGCAGCTTAGGGGACACCCCATTACGTTACGAGCAGTACTTC